The 9 T cell receptor beta chains below all came from one sample that was sequenced in a study of T cells in Graves' hyperthyroidism and ophthalmopathy. RNA transcripts provided the source from which TCR beta CDR3 regions were amplified. During a first-round RT-PCR of the TCR CDR3, the HTBI primer set was used. TCRdb called the multiplex PCR reads again in MiXCR, with one record for every CDR3 protein. The data contain approximately 520,000 distinct CDR3 sequences, less than 25% of them singletons. The specimen sequenced was blood. These receptors were collected from a young man with Graves' hyperthyroidism.

This chain links TRBV2 with TRBJ2-6; TRBD1 agrees at 7 bases. The CDR3 totals 18 residues. The germline gives CDR1 SNHLY, CDR2 FYNNEI. V lost 6 bases, J lost 0 bases, and 11 bases stayed unmatched. The CDR3 coding sequence is TGTGCCAGCAGCGGCCTCCGGGACAGTGCCTCTGGGGCCAACGTCCTGACTTTC. Its translation: CASSGLRDSASGANVLTF. The variable domain in full, completed from reference TRBV2 and TRBJ2-6, reads EPEVTQTPSHQVTQMGQEVILRCVPISNHLYFYWYRQILGQKVEFLVSFYNNEISEKSEIFDDQFSVERPDGSNFTLKIRSTKLEDSAMYFCASSGLRDSASGANVLTFGAGSRLTVL.

The chain carries TRBV6-1 and TRBJ1-1, with D possibly TRBD1 on 5 matching bases. This CDR3 has 17 residues. V was pared by 0 bases and J by 4 bases, with 18 bases between. Germline V gene lookup returns CDR1 MNHNS and CDR2 SASEGT. The CDR3 sequence: CASSEALGGGGFTEAFF. CDR3 nucleotides: TGTGCCAGCAGTGAAGCGCTCGGGGGAGGAGGGTTCACTGAAGCTTTCTTT.

The chain recombines TRBV5-1 with TRBJ1-5, with 8 bases aligning to TRBD1. The ends lost 3 bases at V and 1 base at J; junction bases unmatched: 3. Germline V gene lookup returns CDR1 SGHRS and CDR2 YFSETQ. This CDR3 is 15 amino acids long. The CDR3 spells CASSSGGESNQPQHF. The CDR3 DNA reads as TGCGCCAGCAGCTCAGGGGGCGAGAGCAATCAGCCCCAGCATTTT. Full variable domain (remainder filled in from reference TRBV5-1 and TRBJ1-5): KAGVTQTPRYLIKTRGQQVTLSCSPISGHRSVSWYQQTPGQGLQFLFEYFSETQRNKGNFPGRFSGRQFSNSRSEMNVSTLELGDSALYLCASSSGGESNQPQHFGDGTRLSIL.

In its sample, this clonotype was seen many times. The CDR3 loop reads CASSYSGGSVGTQYF. CDR3 sequence (DNA): TGTGCCAGCAGTTACTCGGGGGGTAGCGTGGGGACCCAGTACTTC. The rearrangement joins TRBV6-5 to TRBJ2-5; maybe TRBD2 (6 bases). V was trimmed by 0 bases and J by 7 bases, leaving 15 bases between them. This CDR3 spans 15 amino acids. Looked up from germline, CDR1 is MNHEY and CDR2 is SVGAGI.

At least ten counts were recorded for this clonotype. The junction does not match germline at one end; this may be a read error. The genes are TRBV20-1 and TRBJ2-2, with TRBD2 matching over 8 bases. The CDR3 length is 16 residues. The germline V gene encodes CDR1 DFQATT and CDR2 SNEGSKA (reference sequence). CDR3 in amino acids: CSARVPGLANTGELFF. The CDR3 bases are TGCAGTGCGAGAGTACCGGGACTAGCGAACACCGGGGAGCTGTTTTTT.

This clonotype was found many times. The V gene is TRBV5-1, the J gene TRBJ2-7, with D perhaps TRBD1 or TRBD2 (5 bases each). Germline V gene data show CDR1 as SGHRS and CDR2 as YFSETQ. V was clipped by 2 bases and J by 0 bases, with 9 bases between them. The CDR3 has 14 amino acids. CDR3 DNA: TGCGCCAGCAGCTTTGGGGACCACTCCTACGAGCAGTACTTC. Translation: CASSFGDHSYEQYF.

This clonotype came up a few times. This sequence joins TRBV19 and TRBJ1-1; D uncertain. V shed 3 bases and J shed 8 bases, with 13 bases lying between them. Germline V gives CDR1 LNHDA, CDR2 SQIVND (reference sequence). This CDR3 region has 13 residues. CDR3 nucleotide sequence: TGTGCCAGTAGTATCGGCTTGGGCCTAGAAGCTTTCTTT. This sequence encodes CASSIGLGLEAFF.

This clonotype was detected ten times or more. V gene TRBV12-3 or TRBV12-4 combines with J gene TRBJ1-1, with 8 bases aligning to TRBD1. Unmatched junction bases numbered 8, after V lost 2 bases and J lost 0 bases. CDR3 length equals 17 residues. CDR3 DNA sequence: TGTGCCAGCAGTTTAAATTCCCCAGGGGGCATGAACACTGAAGCTTTCTTT. This sequence encodes CASSLNSPGGMNTEAFF.

This clonotype was counted ten times or more. Relative to the germline gene, one junction end is altered; a read error may explain this. V gene TRBV6-1 combines with J gene TRBJ2-4; D not resolved. CDR1 is MNHNS, CDR2 SASEGT, per germline. The CDR3 length is 12 residues. CDR3 coding DNA: TGTGCCAGTACGGGTGATAGAAACATTAAGTACTTC. Its protein product is CASTGDRNIKYF.